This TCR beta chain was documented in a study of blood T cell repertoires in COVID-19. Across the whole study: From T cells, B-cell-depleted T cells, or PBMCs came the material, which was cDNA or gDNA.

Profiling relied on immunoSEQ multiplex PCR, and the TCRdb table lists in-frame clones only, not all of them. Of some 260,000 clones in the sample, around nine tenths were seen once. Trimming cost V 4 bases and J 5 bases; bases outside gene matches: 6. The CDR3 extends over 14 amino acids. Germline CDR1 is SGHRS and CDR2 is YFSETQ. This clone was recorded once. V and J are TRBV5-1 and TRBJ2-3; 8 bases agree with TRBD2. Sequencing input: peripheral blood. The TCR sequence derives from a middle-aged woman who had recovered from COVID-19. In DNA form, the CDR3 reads TGCGCCAGCAGCCACGGGACTAGTGGAGATACGCAGTATTTT. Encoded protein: CASSHGTSGDTQYF. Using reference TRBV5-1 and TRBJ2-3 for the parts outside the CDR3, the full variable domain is KAGVTQTPRYLIKTRGQQVTLSCSPISGHRSVSWYQQTPGQGLQFLFEYFSETQRNKGNFPGRFSGRQFSNSRSEMNVSTLELGDSALYLCASSHGTSGDTQYFGPGTRLTVL.